A single T cell receptor (beta chain) is shown here with its context. This sample is drawn from a study of blood T cell repertoires in COVID-19. Source study methods: Estimates of nucleated cell counts were drawn from the amplification of reference gene primers. Only in-frame clones appear in the TCRdb table, and some are missing; sequencing was by immunoSEQ multiplex PCR. The DNA was the basis for D and trimming; V, J and clone size are from that table. This table has under 80,000 clones, over 75% appearing once. V lost 0 bases, J lost 0 bases, and 4 bases lay in between. CDR1 is SGHKS and CDR2 is YYEKEE in the germline V gene (reference sequence). This CDR3 has 14 residues.

The receptor's source is a man older than 75 with active or convalescent COVID-19. The V gene is TRBV5-5, the J gene TRBJ1-5; D is ambiguous. The source material was peripheral blood. CDR3 amino acids: CASSLASSNQPQHF. The CDR3 nucleotides read TGTGCCAGCAGCTTGGCTTCTAGCAATCAGCCCCAGCATTTT.